Listed below are T cell receptor beta chains from one sample, sequenced in a study of blood T cell repertoires in COVID-19. Repertoires were generated with immunoSEQ multiplex PCR, while TCRdb's copy carries only in-frame clones and drops some. The sample lists 250,000 to 350,000 clones; about 88% were seen once. The sample taken for sequencing was peripheral blood. Receptors originate from a woman aged 25-40 years with COVID-19, enrolled during active disease. The CDR3 runs from the conserved cysteine through the conserved F or W. A D gene is named only where the DNA matches it firmly. Expanded clones get a size class; other rows say once, few or many, or leave the size out.

D	V	J	size	CDR3	DNA
TRBD1	TRBV9	TRBJ1-4	-	CASSAGQVNNEKLFF	TGTGCCAGCAGCGCCGGACAGGTTAATAATGAAAAACTGTTTTTT
TRBD1	TRBV28	TRBJ1-1	-	CASRPLRQGPTEAFF	TGTGCCAGCAGACCCCTTCGACAGGGCCCCACTGAAGCTTTCTTT
TRBD1	TRBV11-2	TRBJ1-5	-	CASSLDDRVYQPQHF	TGTGCCAGCAGCTTAGATGACAGGGTTTATCAGCCCCAGCATTTT
-	TRBV15	TRBJ2-5	-	CATSRGHQQETQYF	TGTGCCACCAGCAGGGGACACCAACAAGAGACCCAGTACTTC
TRBD1	TRBV9	TRBJ1-1	-	CASSPRQGTLNTEAFF	TGTGCCAGCAGCCCAAGACAGGGGACTTTGAACACTGAAGCTTTCTTT
TRBD1	TRBV7-9	TRBJ2-7	-	CASSPDRDSHFF	TGTGCCAGCAGCCCCGACCGGGACAGCCATTTCTTC
-	TRBV4-1	TRBJ2-1	-	CASSQVSVLNEQFF	TGCGCCAGCAGCCAAGTCTCCGTGTTAAATGAGCAGTTCTTC
-	TRBV28	TRBJ1-5	-	CASSLTSGGSNQPQHF	TGTGCCAGCAGTTTAACGTCAGGTGGTAGCAATCAGCCCCAGCATTTT
TRBD1	TRBV9	TRBJ1-5	-	CASSPGGLQPQHF	TGTGCCAGCAGCCCAGGGGGGCTTCAGCCCCAGCATTTT
TRBD2	TRBV2	TRBJ2-5	once	CASSEASGRGETQYF	TGTGCCAGCAGTGAGGCTAGCGGGAGGGGAGAGACCCAGTACTTC
-	TRBV30	TRBJ1-4	-	CAWKRGGYGEKLFF	TGTGCCTGGAAGAGGGGGGGCTATGGTGAAAAACTGTTTTTT
-	TRBV7-3	TRBJ1-1	-	CASSLGYETEAFF	TGTGCCAGCAGCCTCGGGTACGAGACTGAAGCTTTCTTT
-	TRBV6-5	TRBJ1-3	once	CASRLTGGAGNTIYF	TGTGCCAGCAGGCTGACCGGGGGGGCTGGAAACACCATATATTTT
-	TRBV5-6	TRBJ2-1	-	CASSLVAASSYNEQFF	TGTGCCAGCAGCTTGGTGGCGGCCAGCTCCTACAATGAGCAGTTCTTC
TRBD1	TRBV6-4	TRBJ2-3	-	CASSDGQATDTQYF	TGTGCCAGCAGTGACGGACAGGCCACAGATACGCAGTATTTT
TRBD2	TRBV5-6	TRBJ2-1	once	CASSWISGKYNEQFF	TGTGCCAGCAGCTGGATAAGCGGGAAGTACAATGAGCAGTTCTTC
-	TRBV30	TRBJ1-2	-	CAWSVLAGGGYTF	TGTGCCTGGAGTGTTCTGGCCGGGGGAGGCTACACCTTC